A selection of T cell receptor beta chains follows, all from one sample in a study of CD8+ T cells in alopecia areata. The table came from immunoSEQ multiplex PCR; TCRdb's copy has only in-frame clones and leaves some out. The table has some 110,000 clones, roughly 50% seen once. The material sequenced was CD8+ T cells sorted from blood, taken at week 4, from a patient treated with tofacitinib. These receptors were taken from a human donor with alopecia areata. Each CDR3 is given with its conserved first and last residue. The order of the fields is J gene, D gene, clone size, V gene, CDR3 protein, CDR3 DNA. The D gene is left open where the match is weak. Clone sizes are given selectively: once, few, many, or a class where the clone is expanded.

j_call: TRBJ2-1
d_call: .
clone_size: few
v_call: TRBV30
cdr3_aa: CAWSVVGDEQFF
cdr3_nt: TGTGCCTGGAGTGTAGTCGGGGATGAGCAGTTCTTC

j_call: TRBJ2-1
d_call: TRBD1
clone_size: .
v_call: TRBV6-6
cdr3_aa: CASSSTRDRDVF
cdr3_nt: TGTGCCAGCAGTTCCACCCGGGACAGGGACGTCTTC

j_call: TRBJ1-2
d_call: TRBD1
clone_size: .
v_call: TRBV7-9
cdr3_aa: CASSGGDRGHGYTF
cdr3_nt: TGTGCCAGCAGCGGCGGGGACAGGGGCCATGGCTACACCTTC

j_call: TRBJ1-1
d_call: .
clone_size: .
v_call: TRBV14
cdr3_aa: CASSQAFGSEAFF
cdr3_nt: TGTGCCAGCAGCCAAGCGTTTGGGTCTGAAGCTTTCTTT

j_call: TRBJ1-1
d_call: .
clone_size: once
v_call: TRBV6-1
cdr3_aa: CASSEALDGNTEAFF
cdr3_nt: TGTGCCAGCAGTGAAGCACTGGACGGTAACACTGAAGCTTTCTTT

j_call: TRBJ2-6
d_call: TRBD1
clone_size: .
v_call: TRBV5-5
cdr3_aa: CASSLTPTTGVVSGANVLTF
cdr3_nt: TGTGCCAGCAGCTTAACCCCCACGACAGGGGTAGTTTCTGGGGCCAACGTCCTGACTTTC

j_call: TRBJ2-7
d_call: TRBD1
clone_size: .
v_call: TRBV2
cdr3_aa: CASRGQASSYEQYF
cdr3_nt: TGTGCCAGCAGGGGACAGGCTAGCTCCTACGAGCAGTACTTC

j_call: TRBJ1-5
d_call: TRBD1
clone_size: .
v_call: TRBV23-1
cdr3_aa: CASSHPDRVQPQHF
cdr3_nt: TGCGCCAGCAGTCATCCGGACAGGGTACAGCCCCAGCATTTT

j_call: TRBJ1-1
d_call: .
clone_size: .
v_call: TRBV15
cdr3_aa: CATSSPFTPGGNTEAFF
cdr3_nt: TGTGCCACCAGCAGCCCCTTCACCCCCGGGGGCAACACTGAAGCTTTCTTT

j_call: TRBJ2-3
d_call: TRBD2
clone_size: .
v_call: TRBV29-1
cdr3_aa: CSVETGLAETDTQYF
cdr3_nt: TGCAGCGTTGAAACGGGACTAGCGGAAACAGATACGCAGTATTTT

j_call: TRBJ1-1
d_call: .
clone_size: few
v_call: TRBV19
cdr3_aa: CASSIWGTEAFF
cdr3_nt: TGTGCCAGTAGTATCTGGGGTACTGAAGCTTTCTTT

j_call: TRBJ1-2
d_call: .
clone_size: few
v_call: TRBV9
cdr3_aa: CASSVPGTDGYTF
cdr3_nt: TGTGCCAGCAGCGTCCCCGGGACGGATGGCTACACCTTC

j_call: TRBJ2-6
d_call: .
clone_size: .
v_call: TRBV7-6
cdr3_aa: CASSPAGTGANVLTF
cdr3_nt: TGTGCCAGCAGCCCCGCCGGGACTGGGGCCAACGTCCTGACTTTC

j_call: TRBJ2-7
d_call: .
clone_size: .
v_call: TRBV29-1
cdr3_aa: CSVEDIVGDYEQYF
cdr3_nt: TGCAGCGTTGAAGATATCGTTGGGGACTACGAGCAGTACTTC

j_call: TRBJ2-7
d_call: TRBD2
clone_size: once
v_call: TRBV5-6
cdr3_aa: CASSLEAGDEQYF
cdr3_nt: TGTGCCAGCAGCTTGGAAGCGGGGGACGAGCAGTACTTC

j_call: TRBJ1-5
d_call: TRBD1
clone_size: .
v_call: TRBV27
cdr3_aa: CASGTAGQPQHF
cdr3_nt: TGTGCCAGCGGGACAGCCGGCCAGCCCCAGCATTTT

j_call: TRBJ2-7
d_call: TRBD1
clone_size: few
v_call: TRBV27
cdr3_aa: CASSLSGTGHYEQYF
cdr3_nt: TGTGCCAGCAGTTTATCCGGGACAGGGCACTACGAGCAGTACTTC